This TCR beta chain was identified in a study of cytomegalovirus exposure and HLA in healthy donors. Study-level background: The early release's HLA-typed donors yielded approximately 85 million unique TCRs.

This clone occurred a few times. Its antigen remains unidentified. It was with 60 Vbeta and 13 Jbeta primers that the PCR ran. Data came from immunoSEQ multiplex PCR; TCRdb stores just in-frame clones and leaves some out. The sample includes about 140,000 clones, nearly 80% of them seen just once. The CDR3 covers 13 residues. Trimming removed 10 bases from V and 6 bases from J, with 15 bases in between. Germline lookup yields CDR1 ENHRY and CDR2 SYGVKD. Study-level results: Likely technical artifact: a cluster of highly shared sequence variants. Analysis performed later showed TCR beta chains linked to HLA being more clonally expanded than equally common others. Among immune exposure information, only CMV serostatus was available.

The sequenced sample was PBMCs. This clonotype originated in a man aged 25-45 years in good health and CMV-seronegative. The chain uses TRBV10-3 and TRBJ2-2; possible D gene TRBD2, 7 bases. DNA for the CDR3: TGTGCCACTACTAGCGAGGGGGCCGGGGAGCTGTTTTTT. This codes for CATTSEGAGELFF.